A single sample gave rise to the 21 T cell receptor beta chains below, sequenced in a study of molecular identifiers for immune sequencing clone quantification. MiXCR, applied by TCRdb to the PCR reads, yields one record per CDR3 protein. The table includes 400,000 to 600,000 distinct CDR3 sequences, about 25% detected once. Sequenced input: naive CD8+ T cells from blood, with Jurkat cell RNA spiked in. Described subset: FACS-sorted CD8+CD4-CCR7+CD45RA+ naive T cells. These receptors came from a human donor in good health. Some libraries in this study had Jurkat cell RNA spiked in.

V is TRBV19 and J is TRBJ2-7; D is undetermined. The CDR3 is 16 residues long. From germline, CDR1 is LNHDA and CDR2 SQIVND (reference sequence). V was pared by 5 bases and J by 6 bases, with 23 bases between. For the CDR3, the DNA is TGTGCCAGTAGTCCCGCGGACGGATCTACCTTTAGCGAGCAGTACTTC. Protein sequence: CASSPADGSTFSEQYF.

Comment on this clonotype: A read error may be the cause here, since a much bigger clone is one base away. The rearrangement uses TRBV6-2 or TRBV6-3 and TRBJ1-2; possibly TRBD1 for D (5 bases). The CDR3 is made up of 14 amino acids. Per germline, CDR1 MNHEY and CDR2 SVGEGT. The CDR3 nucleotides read TGTGCCAGCAGTTGGGGGACGGCAGCCTATGGCTCCACCTTC. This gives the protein CASSWGTAAYGSTF.

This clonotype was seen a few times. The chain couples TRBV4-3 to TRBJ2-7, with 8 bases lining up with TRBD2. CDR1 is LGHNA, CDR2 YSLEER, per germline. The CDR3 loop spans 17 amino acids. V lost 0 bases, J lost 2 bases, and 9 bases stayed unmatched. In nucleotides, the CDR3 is TGCGCCAGCAGCCAAGAGTATGCTAGCGGGCCCCCCTACGAGCAGTACTTC. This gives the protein CASSQEYASGPPYEQYF.

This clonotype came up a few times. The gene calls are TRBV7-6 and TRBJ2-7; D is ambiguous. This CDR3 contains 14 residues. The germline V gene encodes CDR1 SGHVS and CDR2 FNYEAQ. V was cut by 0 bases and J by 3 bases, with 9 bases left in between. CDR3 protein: CASSLAATGYEQYF. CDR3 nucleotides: TGTGCCAGCAGCTTAGCCGCGACTGGCTACGAGCAGTACTTC.

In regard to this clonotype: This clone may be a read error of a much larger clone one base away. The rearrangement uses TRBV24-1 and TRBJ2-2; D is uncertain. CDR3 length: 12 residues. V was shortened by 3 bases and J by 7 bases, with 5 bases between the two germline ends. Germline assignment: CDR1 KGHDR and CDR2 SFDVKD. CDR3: CATSDSYGELFF. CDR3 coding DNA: TGTGCCACCAGTGATAGCTACGGGGAGCTGTTTTTT.

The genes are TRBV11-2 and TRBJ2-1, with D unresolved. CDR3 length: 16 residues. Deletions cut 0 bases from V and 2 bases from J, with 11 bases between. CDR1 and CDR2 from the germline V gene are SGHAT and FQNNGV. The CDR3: CASSLDRLSPYNEQFF. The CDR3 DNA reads TGTGCCAGCAGCTTAGATAGGTTATCCCCCTACAATGAGCAGTTCTTC.

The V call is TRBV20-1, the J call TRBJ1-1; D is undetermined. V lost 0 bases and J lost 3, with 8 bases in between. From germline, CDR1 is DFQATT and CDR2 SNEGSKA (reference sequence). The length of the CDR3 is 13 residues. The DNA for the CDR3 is TGCAGTGCTAGAGATTTTGGGGACACTGAAGCTTTCTTT. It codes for CSARDFGDTEAFF.

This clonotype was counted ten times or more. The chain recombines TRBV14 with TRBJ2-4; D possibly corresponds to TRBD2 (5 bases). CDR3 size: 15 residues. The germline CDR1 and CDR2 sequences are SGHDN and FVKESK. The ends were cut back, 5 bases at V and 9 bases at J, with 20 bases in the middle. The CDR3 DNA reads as TGTGCCAGCAGCACTTCCGGGAAAGGAGCTAGCATTCAGTACTTC. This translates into CASSTSGKGASIQYF.

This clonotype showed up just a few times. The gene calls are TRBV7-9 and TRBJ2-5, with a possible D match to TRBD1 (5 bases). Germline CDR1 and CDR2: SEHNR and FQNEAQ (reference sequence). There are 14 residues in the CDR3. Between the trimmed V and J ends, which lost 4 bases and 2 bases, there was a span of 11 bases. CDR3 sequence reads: CASSSGAGQETQYF. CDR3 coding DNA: TGTGCCAGCAGCTCGGGCGCAGGGCAAGAGACCCAGTACTTC.

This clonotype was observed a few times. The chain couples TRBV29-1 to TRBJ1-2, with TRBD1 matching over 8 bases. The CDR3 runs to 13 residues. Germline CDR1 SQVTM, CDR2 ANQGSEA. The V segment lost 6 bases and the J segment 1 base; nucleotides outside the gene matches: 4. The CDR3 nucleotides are TGCAGCGTGGAACAGGGGGATAACTATGGCTACACCTTC. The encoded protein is CSVEQGDNYGYTF. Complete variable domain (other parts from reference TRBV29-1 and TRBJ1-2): SAVISQKPSRDICQRGTSLTIQCQVDSQVTMMFWYRQQPGQSLTLIATANQGSEATYESGFVIDKFPISRPNLTFSTLTVSNMSPEDSSIYLCSVEQGDNYGYTFGSGTRLTVV.

For the CDR3, the DNA is TGTGCCAGCAGCTCAGACAGGGAATCGGATCAGCCCCAGCATTTT. It yields the protein CASSSDRESDQPQHF. This chain connects TRBV7-9 to TRBJ1-5; 7 bases align to TRBD1. The CDR3 runs 15 residues. J lost 5 bases, V lost 4 bases, and 8 bases had no gene match. The germline V gene encodes CDR1 SEHNR and CDR2 FQNEAQ (reference sequence).

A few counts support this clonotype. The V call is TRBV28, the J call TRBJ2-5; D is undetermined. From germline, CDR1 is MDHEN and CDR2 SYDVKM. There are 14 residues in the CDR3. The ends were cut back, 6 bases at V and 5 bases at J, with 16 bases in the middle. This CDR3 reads CASSQGSTHETQYF. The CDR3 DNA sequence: TGTGCCAGCAGCCAAGGATCCACACATGAGACCCAGTACTTC.

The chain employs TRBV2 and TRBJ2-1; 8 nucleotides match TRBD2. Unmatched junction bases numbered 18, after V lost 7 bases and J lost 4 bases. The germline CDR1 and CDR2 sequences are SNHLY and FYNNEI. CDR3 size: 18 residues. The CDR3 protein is CASTAAAGASGVYNEQFF. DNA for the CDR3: TGTGCCAGCACTGCGGCAGCGGGGGCCTCGGGGGTGTACAATGAGCAGTTCTTC.

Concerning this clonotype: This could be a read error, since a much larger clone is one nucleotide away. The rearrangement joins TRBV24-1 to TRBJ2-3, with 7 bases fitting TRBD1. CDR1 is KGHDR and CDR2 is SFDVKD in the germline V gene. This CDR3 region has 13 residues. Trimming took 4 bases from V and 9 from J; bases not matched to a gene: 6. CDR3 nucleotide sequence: TGTGCCACCAGTGAGGACAGGTCTTACACGCAGTATTTT. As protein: CATSEDRSYTQYF.

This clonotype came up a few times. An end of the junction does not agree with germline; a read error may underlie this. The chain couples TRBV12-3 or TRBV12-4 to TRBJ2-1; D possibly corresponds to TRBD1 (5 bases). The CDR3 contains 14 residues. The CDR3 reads CASSPGLRADEQFF. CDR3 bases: TGTGCCAGCAGCCCAGGGTTAAGGGCGGATGAGCAATTCTTC.

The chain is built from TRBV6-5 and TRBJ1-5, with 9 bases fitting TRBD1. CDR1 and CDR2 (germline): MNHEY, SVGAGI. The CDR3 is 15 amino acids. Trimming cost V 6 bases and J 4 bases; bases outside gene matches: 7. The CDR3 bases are TGTGCCAGCAGCCCCACCGACAGGGGGAATCAGCCCCAGCATTTT. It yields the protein CASSPTDRGNQPQHF.

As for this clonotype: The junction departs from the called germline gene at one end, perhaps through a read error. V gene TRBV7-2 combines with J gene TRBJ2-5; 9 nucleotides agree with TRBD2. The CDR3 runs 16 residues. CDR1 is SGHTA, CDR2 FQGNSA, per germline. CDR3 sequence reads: CASSSIAGAPRETHYF. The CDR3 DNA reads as TGTGCCAGCAGCTCCATAGCGGGGGCCCCCCGGGAGACCCACTACTTC.

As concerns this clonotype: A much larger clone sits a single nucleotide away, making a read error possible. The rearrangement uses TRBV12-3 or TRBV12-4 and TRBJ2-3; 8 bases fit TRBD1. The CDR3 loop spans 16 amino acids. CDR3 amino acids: CAGSLSTGAEGDTQYF. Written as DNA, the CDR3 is TGTGCCGGCAGCTTGTCGACAGGGGCTGAGGGGGATACGCAGTATTTT.

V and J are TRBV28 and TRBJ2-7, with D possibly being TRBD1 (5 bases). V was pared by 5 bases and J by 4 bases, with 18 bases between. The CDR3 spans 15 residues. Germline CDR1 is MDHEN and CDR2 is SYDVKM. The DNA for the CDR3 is TGTGCCAGCAGTAAACAGGCGACAGCGAGATACGAGCAGTACTTC. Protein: CASSKQATARYEQYF.

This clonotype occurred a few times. CDR3: CASSLGGPTYEQYF. The CDR3, as DNA: TGTGCCAGCAGCTTGGGGGGTCCCACCTACGAGCAGTACTTC. V usage is TRBV27 and J usage is TRBJ2-7, with D possibly matching TRBD2 (6 bases). Looked up from germline, CDR1 is MNHEY and CDR2 is SMNVEV (reference sequence). The CDR3 runs to 14 residues. Trimming left V 6 bases short and J 2 bases short, with 14 bases between.

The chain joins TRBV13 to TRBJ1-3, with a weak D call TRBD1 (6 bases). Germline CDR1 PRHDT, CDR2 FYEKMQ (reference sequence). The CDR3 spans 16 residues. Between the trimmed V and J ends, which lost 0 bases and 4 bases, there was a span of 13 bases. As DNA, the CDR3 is TGTGCCAGCAGCTTAGGCCTCCCGGGACACGGAAACACCATATATTTT. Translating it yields CASSLGLPGHGNTIYF. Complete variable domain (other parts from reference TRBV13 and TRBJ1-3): AAGVIQSPRHLIKEKRETATLKCYPIPRHDTVYWYQQGPGQDPQFLISFYEKMQSDKGSIPDRFSAQQFSDYHSELNMSSLELGDSALYFCASSLGLPGHGNTIYFGEGSWLTVV.